These T cell receptor beta chains were read from a single sample in a study of cytomegalovirus exposure and HLA in healthy donors. Repertoires were generated with immunoSEQ multiplex PCR, while TCRdb's copy carries only in-frame clones and drops some. The table records some 210,000 clones, over 65% of them present only once. The sequenced sample was PBMCs. Every receptor here comes from a woman in her late teens or twenties in good health and CMV-seronegative. Both conserved end residues are part of each CDR3. The D gene is left open where the match is weak. Clone size is not always given. Where it is, it says once, few, many or a class for expanded clones.

J: TRBJ2-7; size: few; length: 11; V: TRBV20-1; D: .; DNA: TGCAGTGCTAGAGCCGGGTACGAGCAGTACTTC; CDR3: CSARAGYEQYF
J: TRBJ1-1; size: .; length: 13; V: TRBV5-1; D: .; DNA: TGCGCCAGCACCCTGGGACAGAACACTGAAGCTTTCTTT; CDR3: CASTLGQNTEAFF
J: TRBJ2-5; size: .; length: 16; V: TRBV5-1; D: .; DNA: TGCGCCAGCACCCTAGGGGGGCGAGGGTTCGTGGAGACCCAGTACTTC; CDR3: CASTLGGRGFVETQYF
J: TRBJ2-6; size: .; length: 15; V: TRBV29-1; D: .; DNA: TGCAGCGTTGAATCAAGAGACTCTGGGGCCAACGTCCTGACTTTC; CDR3: CSVESRDSGANVLTF
J: TRBJ2-1; size: .; length: 15; V: TRBV5-1; D: .; DNA: TGCGCCAGCAGCTTCACAGCGGACCCCTACAATGAGCAGTTCTTC; CDR3: CASSFTADPYNEQFF
J: TRBJ2-3; size: .; length: 14; V: TRBV27; D: TRBD2; DNA: TGTGCCAGCAGTTTCCTAGCGGGAGTGGATACGCAGTATTTT; CDR3: CASSFLAGVDTQYF
J: TRBJ2-3; size: once; length: 11; V: TRBV30; D: .; DNA: TGTGCCTGGGGCGAGGGAGATACGCAGTATTTT; CDR3: CAWGEGDTQYF
J: TRBJ2-5; size: few; length: 14; V: TRBV25-1; D: TRBD2; DNA: TGTGCCAGCAGTGAATACGGCGGGGGTGAGACCCAGTACTTC; CDR3: CASSEYGGGETQYF
J: TRBJ2-1; size: .; length: 15; V: TRBV6-5; D: .; DNA: TGTGCCACCAGGGAGGAAACGTCAACATACAATGAGCAGTTCTTC; CDR3: CATREETSTYNEQFF
J: TRBJ1-6; size: .; length: 14; V: TRBV27; D: .; DNA: TGTGCCTCCGCCCGGAAGACGTTCGATTCACCCCTCCACTTT; CDR3: CASARKTFDSPLHF
J: TRBJ2-1; size: .; length: 14; V: TRBV6-1; D: .; DNA: TGTGCCAGCAGTGAACTCCATTCCTACAATGAGCAGTTCTTC; CDR3: CASSELHSYNEQFF
J: TRBJ2-7; size: once; length: 13; V: TRBV30; D: .; DNA: TGTGCCTGGAGTGTAGGAAGGAGCTACGAGCAGTACTTC; CDR3: CAWSVGRSYEQYF
J: TRBJ2-7; size: once; length: 17; V: TRBV5-1; D: TRBD2; DNA: TGCGCCAGCAGTCCAAGCGGGACTAGCGGGATAAGATTCGAGCAGTACTTC; CDR3: CASSPSGTSGIRFEQYF
J: TRBJ1-5; size: few; length: 15; V: TRBV18; D: TRBD1; DNA: TGTGCCAGCTCACCGAGGACAGGGGGCGATCAGCCCCAGCATTTT; CDR3: CASSPRTGGDQPQHF
J: TRBJ2-7; size: .; length: 15; V: TRBV5-1; D: TRBD1; DNA: TGCGCCAGCAGCTTGGGCCCGGGACAGGGTTACGAGCAGTACTTC; CDR3: CASSLGPGQGYEQYF
J: TRBJ1-2; size: .; length: 13; V: TRBV28; D: .; DNA: TGTGCCAGCAGGCTTGACGGGATGGGAGGCTACACCTTC; CDR3: CASRLDGMGGYTF
J: TRBJ1-1; size: few; length: 13; V: TRBV23-1; D: .; DNA: TGCGCCAGCAGGGGGGCACCGAACACTGAAGCTTTCTTT; CDR3: CASRGAPNTEAFF
J: TRBJ2-7; size: .; length: 15; V: TRBV11-2; D: .; DNA: TGTGCCAGCAGCTTCGGGCGGACTGCACTCTACGAGCAGTACTTC; CDR3: CASSFGRTALYEQYF
J: TRBJ1-2; size: .; length: 13; V: TRBV9; D: .; DNA: TGTGCCAGCTCTTCGGATCAGGACTCTGGCTACACCTTC; CDR3: CASSSDQDSGYTF
J: TRBJ1-3; size: .; length: 12; V: TRBV2; D: .; DNA: TGTGCCAGCGGTCTAGTGGGGAACACCATATATTTT; CDR3: CASGLVGNTIYF
J: TRBJ2-5; size: .; length: 14; V: TRBV5-1; D: TRBD1; DNA: TGCGCCAGCAGCTTGGGGACAGGGAAAGAGACCCAGTACTTC; CDR3: CASSLGTGKETQYF